The 17 T cell receptor beta chains reported below all come from one sample, sequenced in a study of technical replicates of blood from several donors (dated by TCRdb to the late 2010s). Libraries were built with the immunoSEQ multiplex PCR assay. In its TCRdb copy, this immuneACCESS table keeps in-frame sequences only and misses some clones. Where compared with another copy, unresolved V genes explain less than half of these, and the others have no known cause. Counted in this sample were about 70,000 clones; roughly 94% of them appeared once. 0.3% to 0.5% of the sample belongs to the ten largest clones. The sequencing sample was made of T cells isolated from PBMCs. Receptor source: a human donor in good health.

The chain uses TRBV30 and TRBJ1-5; D may be TRBD1 (5 bases). The CDR3 has 16 amino acids. V lost 2 bases to trimming and J lost 4 bases, with 18 bases between them. In germline, CDR1 is GTSNPN, CDR2 SVGIG (reference sequence). CDR3 residues: CAWSPQGWRANQPQHF. CDR3 nucleotides: TGTGCCTGGAGTCCCCAGGGTTGGAGGGCGAATCAGCCCCAGCATTTT.

This chain uses TRBV10-3 with TRBJ1-2; tentatively, D is TRBD1 (6 bases). The germline V gene has CDR1 ENHRY and CDR2 SYGVKD. V was trimmed by 8 bases and J by 2 bases, leaving 18 bases between them. The CDR3 totals 15 residues. In nucleotides, the CDR3 is TGTGCCATCGGGGACACCACGCGTTCAAACTATGGCTACACCTTC. This gives the protein CAIGDTTRSNYGYTF.

This clone was recorded only once. The chain combines TRBV15 with TRBJ1-2; 7 bases map to TRBD1. The CDR3 length is 15 residues. Trimming took 0 bases from V and 8 from J; bases not matched to a gene: 9. From germline, CDR1 is LNHNV and CDR2 YYDKDF (reference sequence). DNA for the CDR3: TGTGCCACCAGCAGAGATCGGGTAGGGGGCGGAGGCTACACCTTC. Translated, it gives CATSRDRVGGGGYTF.

This clone came up once. The chain joins TRBV21-1 to TRBJ1-2; the table calls TRBD1, which could not be checked here. TRBV21-1 is a pseudogene segment. CDR3 size: 16 residues. The CDR3 DNA is TGTGCCAACTTCTATATCGGACAGGGATCTAACTATGGCTACACCTTC. It translates to CANFYIGQGSNYGYTF.

The chain is built from TRBV21-1 and TRBJ2-7; the table's D call TRBD2 went unverified against the DNA. TRBV21-1 represents a pseudogene. CDR3 length: 17 amino acids. Written as DNA, the CDR3 is TGTGCCAGCAGCAGGGGGCAACTAGCGGGAGGATTTTGCGAGCAGTACTTC. Translating it yields CASSRGQLAGGFCEQYF.

The chain employs TRBV4-1 and TRBJ2-5, with 14 nucleotides matching TRBD2. The trim removed 1 base at V and 2 bases at J, leaving 6 bases unmatched. The V gene's germline CDR1 is MGHRA and CDR2 YSYEKL. The CDR3 totals 18 residues. CDR3 region: CASSQGVTSGRAQETQYF. Here the CDR3 DNA reads TGCGCCAGCAGCCAAGGGGTGACTAGCGGGAGGGCGCAAGAGACCCAGTACTTC.

The CDR3 coding sequence is TGTGCCAGCAGCTTGTCTAGCGTTTACTACGAGCAGTACTTC. Its protein is CASSLSSVYYEQYF. The rearrangement links TRBV5-4 to TRBJ2-7, with a weak D call TRBD2 (6 bases). This CDR3 is built from 14 residues. Trimming removed 1 base from V and 3 bases from J, with 11 bases in between. Germline V gene lookup returns CDR1 SGHNT and CDR2 YYREEE (reference sequence). The complete variable domain, with remaining parts taken from reference TRBV5-4 and TRBJ2-7, reads ETGVTQSPTHLIKTRGQQVTLRCSSQSGHNTVSWYQQALGQGPQFIFQYYREEENGRGNFPPRFSGLQFPNYSSELNVNALELDDSALYLCASSLSSVYYEQYFGPGTRLTVT.

V and J are TRBV9 and TRBJ2-3; 7 bases agree with TRBD2. The CDR3 is made up of 14 amino acids. Germline V gene data show CDR1 as SGDLS and CDR2 as YYNGEE. J lost 4 bases, V lost 2 bases, and 4 bases had no gene match. DNA of the CDR3: TGTGCCAGCAGCGTGGGCGGGAGTGCAGATACGCAGTATTTT. Its protein product is CASSVGGSADTQYF.

The chain carries TRBV30 and TRBJ2-3; 9 bases map to TRBD2. The CDR3 has 14 residues. The ends lost 5 bases at V and 5 bases at J; junction bases unmatched: 8. The germline V gene encodes CDR1 GTSNPN and CDR2 SVGIG (reference sequence). CDR3 protein: CAWVGGRERDTQYF. DNA for the CDR3: TGTGCCTGGGTAGGCGGGAGGGAAAGAGATACGCAGTATTTT.

The chain carries TRBV27 and TRBJ1-1, with D unclear. The length of the CDR3 is 13 residues. Germline CDR1 and CDR2: MNHEY and SMNVEV (reference sequence). The V and J ends lost 9 bases and 0 bases respectively, with 11 bases between them. This CDR3 reads CASCRRVNTEAFF. Here the CDR3 DNA reads TGTGCCAGTTGCCGCCGGGTGAACACTGAAGCTTTCTTT.

This chain uses TRBV4-1 with TRBJ2-2; the match to TRBD2 covers 8 bases. From germline, CDR1 is MGHRA and CDR2 YSYEKL. V was clipped by 0 bases and J by 5 bases; unmatched bases: 5. The CDR3 extends over 16 amino acids. CDR3: CASSQEAGVRTGELFF. Written as DNA, the CDR3 is TGCGCCAGCAGCCAAGAAGCGGGAGTAAGAACCGGGGAGCTGTTTTTT.

The chain employs TRBV5-4 and TRBJ2-2; D call uncertain. Trimming removed 4 bases from V and 4 bases from J, with 17 bases in between. The CDR3 loop spans 16 amino acids. In germline, CDR1 is SGHNT, CDR2 YYREEE (reference sequence). This CDR3 reads CASSKPTVGSTGELFF. The CDR3 region has the DNA TGTGCCAGCAGCAAGCCCACGGTGGGCTCCACCGGGGAGCTGTTTTTT.

This chain connects TRBV6-5 to TRBJ2-7, with D unclear. Trimming stripped 5 bases from V and 2 bases from J, with 4 bases between. Germline-derived CDR1 and CDR2 are MNHEY and SVGAGI. This CDR3 is 11 amino acids long. DNA of the CDR3: TGTGCCAGCAGTACAGCCTACGAGCAGTACTTC. Amino acids: CASSTAYEQYF.

This chain uses TRBV10-3 with TRBJ2-1, with D perhaps matching TRBD2 (6 bases). Deletions cut 7 bases from V and 4 bases from J, with 11 bases between. The CDR3 has 13 amino acids. Germline V gene data show CDR1 as ENHRY and CDR2 as SYGVKD. CDR3 protein: CAIMEDYYNEQFF. Here the CDR3 DNA reads TGTGCCATCATGGAGGACTATTACAATGAGCAGTTCTTC.

The rearrangement uses TRBV10-3 and TRBJ1-3; no clear D. The CDR3 sequence is 17 residues long. V lost 2 bases and J 0 bases, leaving 14 bases between the germline ends. Per the germline V gene, CDR1 is ENHRY and CDR2 is SYGVKD. CDR3: CAISEARAHSSGNTIYF. CDR3 coding DNA: TGTGCCATCAGTGAGGCGCGGGCACACAGCTCTGGAAACACCATATATTTT.

The chain employs TRBV11-2 and TRBJ2-1; 9 bases are shared with TRBD2. Germline V CDR1 and CDR2: SGHAT, FQNNGV. The CDR3 is made up of 19 amino acids. The V gene end was trimmed by 1 base and the J gene end by 2 bases; junction bases not matched to a gene: 12. CDR3 in amino acids: CASSLAHYYSSGAYNEQFF. The CDR3 DNA reads TGTGCCAGCAGCTTAGCCCATTATTACTCTAGCGGGGCCTACAATGAGCAGTTCTTC.

The rearrangement uses TRBV11-2 and TRBJ2-7; 11 bases line up with TRBD2. Unmatched junction bases numbered 3, after V lost 5 bases and J lost 3 bases. The germline V gene encodes CDR1 SGHAT and CDR2 FQNNGV. This CDR3 has 14 residues. CDR3 nucleotides: TGTGCCAGCAGCGTCGGGACTAGCGGCTACGAGCAGTACTTC. Encoded protein: CASSVGTSGYEQYF.